This T cell receptor (beta chain) was recorded in a study of CD8+CD57+ T cells in acquired aplastic anemia. Study as a whole: Sorted CD4+ and CD8+ cells yielded 2.5 to 3.5 ug of DNA on average.

TCR beta VDJ and CDR3 were profiled, and genomic DNA was the template. TCRdb itself ran the reads through MiXCR, one entry per CDR3 protein. The sample contains under 350,000 distinct CDR3 sequences, about 50% of which appear only once. It was patients with CD8+CD57+ cell expansion by flow cytometry who were chosen for sequencing. Acquired aplastic anemia of severe grade affected all patients. Whole-study findings and limits: Researchers report that 25 to 35 CD8+ CDR3 sequences appeared in both patients and controls.

As regards this clonotype: The antigen remains unidentified.

The TCR sequence derives from a human donor with aplastic anemia. Input material: sorted CD4+, CD8+, or CD8+CD57+ T cells (not recorded which) from PBMCs.

CDR3 amino acids: CARVGRPLNQPQHF. The CDR3 DNA is TGTGCCAGAGTGGGCAGGCCTTTAAATCAGCCCCAGCATTTT. The chain has TRBV7-9 and TRBJ1-5; D gene uncertain. The CDR3 contains 14 residues. Germline CDR1 and CDR2: SEHNR and FQNEAQ (reference sequence). V was cut by 9 bases and J by 4 bases, with 16 bases left in between.